The clone carrying this T cell receptor (beta chain) was observed at least ten times. Germline and junction disagree at one end, which may indicate a read error. Germline V CDR1 and CDR2: SQVTM, ANQGSEA. This CDR3 has 12 amino acids. TCRdb fed the RT-PCR reads into MiXCR, producing one record per CDR3 protein. This sample carries about 680,000 distinct CDR3 sequences, 13% to 15% of them seen once, and the ten largest clones take roughly 3.9%. The chain has TRBV29-1 and TRBJ2-7; D ambiguous. This clonotype originated in a female donor in good health, serving as a healthy control. Sequenced sample: memory CD4+ T cells from blood. This CDR3 reads CSAEGPAYEQYF. In DNA, the CDR3 is TGCAGCGCTGAAGGACCAGCCTACGAGCAGTACTTC.